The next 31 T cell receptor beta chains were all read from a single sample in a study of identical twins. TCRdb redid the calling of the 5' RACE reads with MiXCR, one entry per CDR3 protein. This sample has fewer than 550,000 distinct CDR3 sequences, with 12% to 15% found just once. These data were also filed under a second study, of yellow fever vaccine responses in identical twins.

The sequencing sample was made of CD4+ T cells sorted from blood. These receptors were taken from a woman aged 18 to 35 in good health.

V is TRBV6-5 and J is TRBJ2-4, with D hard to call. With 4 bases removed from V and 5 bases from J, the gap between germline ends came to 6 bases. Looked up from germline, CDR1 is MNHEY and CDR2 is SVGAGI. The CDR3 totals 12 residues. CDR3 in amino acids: CASSSAENIQYF. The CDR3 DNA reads TGTGCCAGCAGTTCGGCGGAAAACATTCAGTACTTC.

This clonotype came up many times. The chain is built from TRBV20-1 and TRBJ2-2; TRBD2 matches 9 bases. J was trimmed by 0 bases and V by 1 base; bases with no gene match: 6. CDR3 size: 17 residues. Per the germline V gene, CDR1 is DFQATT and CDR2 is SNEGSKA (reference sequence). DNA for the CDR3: TGCAGTGCTAGAGGACAGCGGGGGGCCGCGAACACCGGGGAGCTGTTTTTT. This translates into CSARGQRGAANTGELFF.

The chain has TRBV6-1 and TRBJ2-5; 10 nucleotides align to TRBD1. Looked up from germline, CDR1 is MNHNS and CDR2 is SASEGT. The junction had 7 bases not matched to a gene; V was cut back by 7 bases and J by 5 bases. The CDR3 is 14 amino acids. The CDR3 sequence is CASTRDRGVETQYF. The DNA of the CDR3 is TGTGCCAGCACCCGGGACAGGGGTGTTGAGACCCAGTACTTC.

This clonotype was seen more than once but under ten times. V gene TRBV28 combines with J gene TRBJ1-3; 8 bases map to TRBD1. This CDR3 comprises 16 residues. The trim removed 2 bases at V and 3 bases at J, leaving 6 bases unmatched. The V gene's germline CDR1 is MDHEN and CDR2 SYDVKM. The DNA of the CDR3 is TGTGCCAGCAGTTTAAGGACAGGGTTATTTGGAAACACCATATATTTT. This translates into CASSLRTGLFGNTIYF.

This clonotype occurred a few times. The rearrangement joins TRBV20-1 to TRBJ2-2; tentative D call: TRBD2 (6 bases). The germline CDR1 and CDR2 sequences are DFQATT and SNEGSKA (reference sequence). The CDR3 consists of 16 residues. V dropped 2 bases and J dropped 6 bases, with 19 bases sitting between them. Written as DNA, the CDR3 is TGCAGTGCTAGAAGTTCCGACTGGTCGGGGGCCGGGGAGCTGTTTTTT. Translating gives CSARSSDWSGAGELFF.

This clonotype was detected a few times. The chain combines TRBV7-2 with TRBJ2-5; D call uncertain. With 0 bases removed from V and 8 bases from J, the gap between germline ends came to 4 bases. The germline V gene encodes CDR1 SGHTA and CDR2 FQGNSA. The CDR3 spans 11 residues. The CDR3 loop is CASSLAGTQYF. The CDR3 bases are TGTGCCAGCAGCTTAGCCGGCACCCAGTACTTC.

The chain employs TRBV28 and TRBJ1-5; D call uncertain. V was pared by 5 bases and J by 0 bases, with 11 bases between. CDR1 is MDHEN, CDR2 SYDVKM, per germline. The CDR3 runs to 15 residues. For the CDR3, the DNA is TGTGCCAGCAGTGCCCCAGTTTATAGCAATCAGCCCCAGCATTTT. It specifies CASSAPVYSNQPQHF. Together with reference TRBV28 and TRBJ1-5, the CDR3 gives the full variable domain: DVKVTQSSRYLVKRTGEKVFLECVQDMDHENMFWYRQDPGLGLRLIYFSYDVKMKEKGDIPEGYSVSREKKERFSLILESASTNQTSMYLCASSAPVYSNQPQHFGDGTRLSIL.

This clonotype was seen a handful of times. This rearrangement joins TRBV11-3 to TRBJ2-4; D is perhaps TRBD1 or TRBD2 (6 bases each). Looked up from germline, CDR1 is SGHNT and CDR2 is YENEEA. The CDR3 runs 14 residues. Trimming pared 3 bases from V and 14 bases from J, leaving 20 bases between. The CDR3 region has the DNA TGTGCCAGCAGCTTGGAGGGGTTACAGGGTTTAGAGTACTTC. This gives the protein CASSLEGLQGLEYF.

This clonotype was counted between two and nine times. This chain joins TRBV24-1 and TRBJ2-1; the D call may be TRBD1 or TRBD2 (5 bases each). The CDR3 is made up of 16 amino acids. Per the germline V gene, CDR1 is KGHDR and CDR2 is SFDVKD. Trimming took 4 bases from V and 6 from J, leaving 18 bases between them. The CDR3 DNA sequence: TGTGCCACCAGTGACCCCCAGGGTTTAGGAGGCAATGAGCAGTTCTTC. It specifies CATSDPQGLGGNEQFF.

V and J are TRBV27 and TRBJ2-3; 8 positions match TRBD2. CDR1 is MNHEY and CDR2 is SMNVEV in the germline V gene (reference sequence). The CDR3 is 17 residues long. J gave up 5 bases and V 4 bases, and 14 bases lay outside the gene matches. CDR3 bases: TGTGCCAGCAGTTACCTCCCGTCCGGGGGGGCAGGAGATACGCAGTATTTT. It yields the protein CASSYLPSGGAGDTQYF.

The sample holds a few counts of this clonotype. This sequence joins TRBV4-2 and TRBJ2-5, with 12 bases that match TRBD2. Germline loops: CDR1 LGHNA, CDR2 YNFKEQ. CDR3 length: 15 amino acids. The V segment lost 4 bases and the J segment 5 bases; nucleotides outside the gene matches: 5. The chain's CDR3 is CASSPTSGGGETQYF. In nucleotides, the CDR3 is TGTGCCAGCAGCCCGACTAGCGGGGGAGGGGAGACCCAGTACTTC.

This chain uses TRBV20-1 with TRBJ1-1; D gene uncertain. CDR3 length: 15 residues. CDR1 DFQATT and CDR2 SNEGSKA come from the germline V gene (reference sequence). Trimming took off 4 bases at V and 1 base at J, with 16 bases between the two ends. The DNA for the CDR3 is TGCAGTGCTAATCGAAGGGATTTTTGGAACACTGAAGCTTTCTTT. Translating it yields CSANRRDFWNTEAFF.

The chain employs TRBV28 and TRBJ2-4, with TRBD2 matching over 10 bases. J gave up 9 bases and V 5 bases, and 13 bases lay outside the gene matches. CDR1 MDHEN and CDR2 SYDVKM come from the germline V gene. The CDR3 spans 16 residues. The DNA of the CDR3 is TGTGCCAGCAGTCCCTACCTAGCGGGGGCTTTGACCATTCAGTACTTC. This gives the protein CASSPYLAGALTIQYF.

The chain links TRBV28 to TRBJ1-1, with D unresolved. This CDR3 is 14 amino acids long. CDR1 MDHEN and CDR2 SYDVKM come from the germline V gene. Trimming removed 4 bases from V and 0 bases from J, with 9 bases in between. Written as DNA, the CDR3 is TGTGCCAGCAGTTCCACGACGGTGAACACTGAAGCTTTCTTT. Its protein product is CASSSTTVNTEAFF.

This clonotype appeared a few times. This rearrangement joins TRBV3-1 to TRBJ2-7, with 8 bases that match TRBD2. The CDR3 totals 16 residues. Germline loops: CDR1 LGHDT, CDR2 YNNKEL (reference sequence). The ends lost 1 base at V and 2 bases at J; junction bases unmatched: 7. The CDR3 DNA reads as TGTGCCAGCAGCCAAGGACTAGCGTACCAGACCTACGAGCAGTACTTC. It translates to CASSQGLAYQTYEQYF.

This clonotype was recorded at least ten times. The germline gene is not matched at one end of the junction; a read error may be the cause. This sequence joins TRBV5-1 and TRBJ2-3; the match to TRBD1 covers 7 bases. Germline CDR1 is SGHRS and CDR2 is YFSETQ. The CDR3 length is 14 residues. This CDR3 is CASSFGQGTDTQYF. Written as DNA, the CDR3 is TGTGCCAGCAGTTTTGGACAGGGCACAGATACGCAGTATTTT.

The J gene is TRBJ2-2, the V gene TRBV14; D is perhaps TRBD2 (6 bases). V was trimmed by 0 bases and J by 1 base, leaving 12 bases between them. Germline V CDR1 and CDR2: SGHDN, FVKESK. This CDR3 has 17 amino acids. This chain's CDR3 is CASSQDTGLLNTGELFF. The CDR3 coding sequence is TGTGCCAGCAGCCAAGATACAGGACTACTGAACACCGGGGAGCTGTTTTTT.

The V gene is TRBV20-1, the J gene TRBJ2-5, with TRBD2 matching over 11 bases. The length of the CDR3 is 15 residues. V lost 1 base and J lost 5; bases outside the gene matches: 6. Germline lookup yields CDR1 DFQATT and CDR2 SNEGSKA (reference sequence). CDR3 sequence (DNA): TGCAGTGCTAGAGCTAGCGGGAGGTGGGGGGAGACCCAGTACTTC. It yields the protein CSARASGRWGETQYF.

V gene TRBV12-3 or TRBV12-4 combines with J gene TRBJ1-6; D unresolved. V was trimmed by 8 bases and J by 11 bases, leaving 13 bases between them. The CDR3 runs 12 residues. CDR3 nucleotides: TGTGCCAGCGGAGTTGGGATGGCACCCCTCCACTTT. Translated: CASGVGMAPLHF.

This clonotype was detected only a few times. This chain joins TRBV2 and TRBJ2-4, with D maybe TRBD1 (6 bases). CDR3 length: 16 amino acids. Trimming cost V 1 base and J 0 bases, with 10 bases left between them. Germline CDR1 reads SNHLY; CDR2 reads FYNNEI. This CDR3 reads CASSEDRAVAKNIQYF. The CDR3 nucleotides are TGTGCCAGCAGTGAAGACAGGGCGGTAGCCAAAAACATTCAGTACTTC.

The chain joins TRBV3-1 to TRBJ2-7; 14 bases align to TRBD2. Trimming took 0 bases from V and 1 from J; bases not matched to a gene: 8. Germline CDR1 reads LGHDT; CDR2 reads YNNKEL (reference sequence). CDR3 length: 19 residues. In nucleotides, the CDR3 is TGTGCCAGCAGCCAAGATCTGACTAGCGGGGGGGCTTCGTCCTACGAGCAGTACGTC. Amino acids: CASSQDLTSGGASSYEQYV.

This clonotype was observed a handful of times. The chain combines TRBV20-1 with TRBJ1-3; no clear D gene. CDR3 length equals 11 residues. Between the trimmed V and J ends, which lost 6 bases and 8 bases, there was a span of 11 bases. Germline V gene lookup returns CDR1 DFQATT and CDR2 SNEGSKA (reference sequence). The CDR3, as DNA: TGCAGTGCCGTTTTCCGGGACACCATATATTTT. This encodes CSAVFRDTIYF.

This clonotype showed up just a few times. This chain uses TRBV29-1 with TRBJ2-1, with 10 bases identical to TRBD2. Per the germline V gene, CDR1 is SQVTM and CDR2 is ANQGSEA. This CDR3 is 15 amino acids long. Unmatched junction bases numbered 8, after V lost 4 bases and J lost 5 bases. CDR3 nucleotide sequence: TGCAGCGTTGGCAGTCTAGCGGGGGTTCACAATGAGCAGTTCTTC. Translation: CSVGSLAGVHNEQFF.

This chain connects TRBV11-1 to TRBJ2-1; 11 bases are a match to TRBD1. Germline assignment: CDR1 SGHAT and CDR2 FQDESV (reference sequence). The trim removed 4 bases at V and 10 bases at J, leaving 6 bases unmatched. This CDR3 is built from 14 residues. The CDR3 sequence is CASSWWTGGAEQFF. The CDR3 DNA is TGTGCCAGCAGCTGGTGGACAGGGGGCGCGGAGCAGTTCTTC.

CDR3 DNA: TGTGCCAGCAGCTTACTGACAGGGAAGTCCGGGGAGCTGTTTTTT. Amino acid sequence: CASSLLTGKSGELFF. The V and J genes are TRBV11-2 and TRBJ2-2; 7 nucleotides match TRBD1. Germline V gene sequence: CDR1 SGHAT, CDR2 FQNNGV. The CDR3 is 15 amino acids. Trimming at V came to 2 bases and at J to 6 bases, leaving 6 bases not matched to a gene.

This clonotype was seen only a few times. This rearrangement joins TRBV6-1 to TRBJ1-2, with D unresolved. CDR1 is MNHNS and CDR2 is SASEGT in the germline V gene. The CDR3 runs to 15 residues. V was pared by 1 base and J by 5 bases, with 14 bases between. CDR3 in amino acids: CASSEDYASGYGYTF. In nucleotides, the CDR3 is TGTGCCAGCAGTGAAGATTACGCATCGGGATATGGCTACACCTTC.

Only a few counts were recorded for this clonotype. The chain's CDR3 is CASTRRGGSYNEQFF. For the CDR3, the DNA is TGTGCCAGCACCCGGCGGGGGGGCTCCTACAATGAGCAGTTCTTC. The rearrangement links TRBV3-1 to TRBJ2-1; 9 bases fit TRBD2. This CDR3 spans 15 amino acids. CDR1 LGHDT and CDR2 YNNKEL come from the germline V gene (reference sequence). V shed 7 bases and J 0 bases; nucleotides not matched to a gene: 4.

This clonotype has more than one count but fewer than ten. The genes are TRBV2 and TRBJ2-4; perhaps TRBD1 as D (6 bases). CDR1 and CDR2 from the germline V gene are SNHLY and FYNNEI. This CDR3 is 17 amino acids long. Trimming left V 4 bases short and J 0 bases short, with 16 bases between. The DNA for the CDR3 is TGTGCCAGCAGTGTCGCAGGGGCGCTCCTAGCCAAAAACATTCAGTACTTC. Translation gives CASSVAGALLAKNIQYF.

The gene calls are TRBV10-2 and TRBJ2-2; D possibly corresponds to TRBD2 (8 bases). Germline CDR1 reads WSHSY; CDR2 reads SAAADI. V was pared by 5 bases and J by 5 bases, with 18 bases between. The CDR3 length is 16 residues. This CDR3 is CASSTGGGGFTGELFF. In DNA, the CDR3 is TGCGCCAGCAGTACGGGAGGGGGCGGTTTTACCGGGGAGCTGTTTTTT.

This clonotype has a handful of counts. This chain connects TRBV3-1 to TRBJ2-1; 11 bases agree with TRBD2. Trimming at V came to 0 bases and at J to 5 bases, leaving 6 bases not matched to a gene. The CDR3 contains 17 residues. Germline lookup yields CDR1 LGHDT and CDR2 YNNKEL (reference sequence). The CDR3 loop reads CASSQDWGTSGNNEQFF. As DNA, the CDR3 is TGTGCCAGCAGCCAAGATTGGGGGACTAGCGGCAACAATGAGCAGTTCTTC.

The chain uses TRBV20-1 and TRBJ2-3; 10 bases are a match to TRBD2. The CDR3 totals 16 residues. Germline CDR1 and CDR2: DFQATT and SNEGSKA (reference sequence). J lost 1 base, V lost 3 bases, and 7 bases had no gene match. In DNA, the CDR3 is TGCAGTGCTAGGGACTCACTAGCGGGGCGCACAGATACGCAGTATTTT. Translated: CSARDSLAGRTDTQYF.